The present TCR beta chain was sequenced within a study of breast tumors, draining lymph nodes, adjacent tissues. Breast cancer patients provided tissue from their axillary draining lymph nodes. With respect to this clonotype: Its ends do not fully match the called genes, so a read error is possible.

The germline CDR1 and CDR2 sequences are PRHDT and FYEKMQ (reference sequence). The CDR3 is 16 amino acids. Via MiXCR, TCRdb re-called the multiplex PCR reads, giving one row per CDR3 protein. The table lists 150,000 or so distinct CDR3 sequences, approximately 33% of them singletons. The rearrangement links TRBV13 to TRBJ2-3; 12 bases align to TRBD2. The receptor was isolated from a female donor with breast cancer. Some clones in this sample may be carry-over from other donors' samples. The sequencing sample was made of axillary lymph node tissue. This CDR3 reads CASSPPSGGATDTQYF. The CDR3 nucleotides are TGTGCCAGCAGCCCGCCTAGCGGGGGGGCCACAGATACGCAGTACTTT. The full variable domain, in which reference TRBV13 and TRBJ2-3 provide the parts outside the CDR3, is AAGVIQSPRHLIKEKRETATLKCYPIPRHDTVYWYQQGPGQDPQFLISFYEKMQSDKGSIPDRFSAQQFSDYHSELNMSSLELGDSALYFCASSPPSGGATDTQYFGPGTRLTVL.